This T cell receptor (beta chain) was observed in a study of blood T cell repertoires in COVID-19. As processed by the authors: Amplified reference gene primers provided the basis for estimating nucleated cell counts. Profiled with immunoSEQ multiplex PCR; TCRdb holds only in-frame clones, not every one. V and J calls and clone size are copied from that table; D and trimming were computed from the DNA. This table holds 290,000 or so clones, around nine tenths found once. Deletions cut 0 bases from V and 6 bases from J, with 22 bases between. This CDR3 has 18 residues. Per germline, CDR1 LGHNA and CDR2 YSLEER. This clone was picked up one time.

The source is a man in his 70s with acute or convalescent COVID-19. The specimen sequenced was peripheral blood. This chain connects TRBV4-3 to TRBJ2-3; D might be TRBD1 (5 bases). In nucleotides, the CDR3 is TGCGCCAGCAGCCAAGATCTAAGGGCGCTAGGACACACGGATACGCAGTATTTT. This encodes CASSQDLRALGHTDTQYF.